Listed here are 32 T cell receptor beta chains from one sample, sequenced in a study of Ad26.COV2.S vaccination and SARS-CoV-2 variants. Treatment: 15 to 20 received Ad26.COV2.S at low or high dose, single or two shots; several received placebo; per-sample allocation not given. Sampling occurred on day 63 after the first vaccine or placebo injection. Produced via immunoSEQ multiplex PCR; TCRdb's table is partial and in-frame only. The data hold roughly 500,000 clones, with roughly nine tenths observed a single time. The starting material was peripheral blood, obtained in a trial of Ad26.COV2.S vaccine versus placebo. The receptor source for this set is a person between 18 and 59 years old who received the Ad26.COV2.S COVID-19 vaccine or a placebo.

This chain joins TRBV7-3 and TRBJ2-7, with 9 bases that match TRBD1. The germline CDR1 and CDR2 sequences are SGHTA and FQGTGA. V lost 3 bases and J lost 3; bases outside the gene matches: 6. The CDR3 consists of 15 residues. CDR3 nucleotides: TGTGCCAGCAGCTTGGGACAGGGAAATGGCTACGAGCAGTACTTC. Translated, it gives CASSLGQGNGYEQYF.

In this sample, this clone turned up once. The rearrangement links TRBV7-2 to TRBJ1-1, with unresolved D. This CDR3 has 14 amino acids. V gave up 3 bases and J gave up 1 base, with 9 bases separating them. Germline V CDR1 and CDR2: SGHTA, FQGNSA. The CDR3, as DNA: TGTGCCAGCAGCTTGAACCGGGGGAACACTGAAGCTTTCTTT. This encodes CASSLNRGNTEAFF.

This clone was picked up one time. The CDR3 DNA is TGTGCCAGCTCACTAGGAGGGAAGTACAATGAGCAGTTCTTC. Its translation is CASSLGGKYNEQFF. V and J are TRBV18 and TRBJ2-1; D may be TRBD2 (6 bases). The CDR3 sequence is 14 residues long. CDR1 is KGHSH and CDR2 is LQKENI in the germline V gene. Trimming removed 4 bases at V and 4 bases at J, with 11 bases between.

The rearrangement links TRBV5-3 to TRBJ2-5; unclear D gene. TRBV5-3 is noted as an ORF with a role that remains uncertain. This CDR3 spans 17 amino acids. V was shortened by 0 bases and J by 4 bases, with 19 bases between the two germline ends. CDR3 nucleotides: TGTGCCAGAAGCTTGGTCTATTGGGTTCCCTGGGGAGAGACCCAGTACTTC. It translates to CARSLVYWVPWGETQYF.

The chain couples TRBV19 to TRBJ2-1; tentatively, D is TRBD2 (6 bases). CDR3 size: 11 residues. In germline, CDR1 is LNHDA, CDR2 SQIVND (reference sequence). The V gene lost 9 bases and the J gene lost 4 bases, with 7 bases spanning the gap. The CDR3 reads CASGGYNEQFF. In nucleotides, the CDR3 is TGTGCCAGCGGGGGTTACAATGAGCAGTTCTTC.

This clone appeared a few times. The genes are TRBV6-5 and TRBJ2-3, with D maybe TRBD2 (6 bases). The germline CDR1 and CDR2 sequences are MNHEY and SVGAGI. Trimming removed 6 bases from V and 3 bases from J, with 10 bases in between. CDR3 length: 13 residues. The CDR3 nucleotides read TGTGCCAGCAGGGTTAGCGGAACAGATACGCAGTATTTT. Residues: CASRVSGTDTQYF.

In nucleotides, the CDR3 is TGTGCCAGCAGCGGGCAGCGGAGCTCCTACAATGAGCAGTTCTTC. It specifies CASSGQRSSYNEQFF. The chain couples TRBV21-1 to TRBJ2-1; the DNA was not compared with TRBD2, the D call given in the table. TRBV21-1 is deemed a pseudogene. CDR3 size: 15 residues.

The chain has TRBV5-5 and TRBJ1-2; D call uncertain. CDR3 length equals 14 residues. CDR1 and CDR2 (germline): SGHKS, YYEKEE (reference sequence). Trimming left V 3 bases short and J 0 bases short, with 9 bases between. CDR3 protein: CASSYAPPNYGYTF. CDR3 bases: TGTGCCAGCAGCTACGCCCCCCCTAACTATGGCTACACCTTC.

The chain links TRBV9 to TRBJ2-1; D not certain. CDR3 length: 16 residues. From germline, CDR1 is SGDLS and CDR2 YYNGEE. V was trimmed by 0 bases and J by 3 bases, leaving 13 bases between them. The CDR3 DNA is TGTGCCAGCAGCGTAGCCCCGGAGATACACTACAATGAGCAGTTCTTC. This encodes CASSVAPEIHYNEQFF.

Only a few counts were recorded for this clone. The chain combines TRBV7-2 with TRBJ1-3; D is undetermined. The length of the CDR3 is 13 residues. Germline V gene data show CDR1 as SGHTA and CDR2 as FQGNSA. Trimming took 5 bases from V and 0 from J, leaving 5 bases between them. In DNA, the CDR3 is TGTGCCAGCAGCCCGAGCTCTGGAAACACCATATATTTT. Translating it yields CASSPSSGNTIYF.

The chain carries TRBV4-3 and TRBJ1-1; D is ambiguous. This CDR3 has 14 amino acids. V lost 0 bases and J lost 1, with 6 bases in between. From germline, CDR1 is LGHNA and CDR2 YSLEER. CDR3 nucleotide sequence: TGCGCCAGCAGCCAAGATCGGGGGAACACTGAAGCTTTCTTT. As protein: CASSQDRGNTEAFF.

As to this clone: An end of the junction differs from the germline gene, which may be a read error. The chain uses TRBV18 and TRBJ2-2; unclear D gene. This CDR3 spans 16 amino acids. CDR1 is KGHSH and CDR2 is LQKENI in the germline V gene. CDR3 DNA sequence: TGTGCCAGCTCACCCCAAGGAGCCCTGAACGCCGGGGAGCTGTTTTTT. Amino acids: CASSPQGALNAGELFF.

The chain has TRBV11-2 and TRBJ1-4; possible D gene TRBD1, 6 bases. Germline CDR1 SGHAT, CDR2 FQNNGV. Trimming took 5 bases from V and 8 from J, leaving 24 bases between them. The CDR3 runs 17 residues. CDR3 in amino acids: CASSPPRGWGQDEKLFF. As DNA, the CDR3 is TGTGCCAGCAGCCCCCCCCGCGGCTGGGGACAAGACGAAAAACTGTTTTTT.

The chain employs TRBV18 and TRBJ2-1, with 8 bases identical to TRBD2. V trimming: 1 base; J trimming: 0 bases; junction bases outside the gene matches: 5. Germline lookup yields CDR1 KGHSH and CDR2 LQKENI. The CDR3 covers 17 residues. CDR3 region: CASSPLNGGASYNEQFF. Here the CDR3 DNA reads TGTGCCAGCTCACCACTTAACGGGGGGGCCTCCTACAATGAGCAGTTCTTC.

J is TRBJ2-1 and V is TRBV19; 9 bases are a match to TRBD2. This CDR3 has 14 residues. V gave up 6 bases and J gave up 3 bases; unmatched junction bases: 3. From germline, CDR1 is LNHDA and CDR2 SQIVND (reference sequence). CDR3 region: CASRTSGLYNEQFF. In nucleotides, the CDR3 is TGTGCCAGTAGAACTAGCGGGCTCTACAATGAGCAGTTCTTC.

The chain is built from TRBV12-5 and TRBJ1-5, with a weak D call TRBD1 (6 bases). V gave up 6 bases and J gave up 6 bases, with 18 bases separating them. Germline CDR1 reads LGHNT; CDR2 reads FRNRAP. This CDR3 is built from 15 residues. The CDR3 DNA reads as TGTGCTAGTGGCACAGGGATTGAGGGAATTCAGCCCCAGCATTTT. The encoded protein is CASGTGIEGIQPQHF.

The chain is built from TRBV9 and TRBJ2-1, with 7 nucleotides matching TRBD2. The CDR3 spans 17 residues. V dropped 4 bases and J dropped 2; count of bases not matched to a gene: 12. Per the germline V gene, CDR1 is SGDLS and CDR2 is YYNGEE. The CDR3 loop reads CASSPSWGGDAYNEQFF. DNA for the CDR3: TGTGCCAGCAGCCCCAGTTGGGGAGGGGATGCCTACAATGAGCAGTTCTTC.

This clone was seen ten or more times. The chain uses TRBV6-2 or TRBV6-3 and TRBJ2-7; the match to TRBD1 covers 10 bases. Trimming took 2 bases from V and 5 from J; bases not matched to a gene: 9. The CDR3 contains 16 residues. Germline V lookup: CDR1 MNHEY, CDR2 SVGEGT. The CDR3 DNA sequence: TGTGCCAGCAGTTACCTGGGACAGGGGAGGTCCGACGAGCAGTACTTC. Translated: CASSYLGQGRSDEQYF.

This sequence joins TRBV5-6 and TRBJ1-2; D unresolved. CDR3 length equals 14 residues. V was pared by 4 bases and J by 4 bases, with 14 bases between. The V gene's germline CDR1 is SGHDT and CDR2 YYEEEE. The CDR3 loop is CASSPGEGFYGYTF. The CDR3 DNA reads as TGTGCCAGCAGCCCCGGGGAAGGGTTCTATGGCTACACCTTC.

The chain is built from TRBV3-1 (or the pseudogene TRBV3-2) and TRBJ1-6; D remains ambiguous. The CDR3 is made up of 16 amino acids. Trimming took off 6 bases at V and 2 bases at J, with 14 bases between the two ends. Looked up from germline, CDR1 is LGHDT and CDR2 is YNNKEL (reference sequence). The DNA for the CDR3 is TGTGCCAGCAGGAGGCGTATCGGCACCTATAATTCACCCCTCCACTTT. Translated: CASRRRIGTYNSPLHF.

The CDR3 sequence: CASSWGREDEQYV. DNA of the CDR3: TGTGCCAGCAGCTGGGGACGGGAGGACGAGCAGTACGTC. This sequence joins TRBV7-2 and TRBJ2-7; 7 nucleotides agree with TRBD2. V shed 4 bases, J shed 5 bases, and the junction held 5 bases outside the gene matches. The CDR3 is 13 amino acids. Germline values: CDR1 SGHTA, CDR2 FQGNSA.

J is TRBJ1-6 and V is TRBV3-1 (or the pseudogene TRBV3-2); D is possibly TRBD1 (5 bases). Germline lookup yields CDR1 LGHDT and CDR2 YNNKEL (reference sequence). The CDR3 has 21 amino acids. With 0 bases removed from V and 0 bases from J, the gap between germline ends came to 21 bases. In nucleotides, the CDR3 is TGTGCCAGCAGCCAAGAATGGGGACGTTCCACCTTTAGCTCCTATAATTCACCCCTCCACTTT. It yields the protein CASSQEWGRSTFSSYNSPLHF.

The chain couples TRBV7-9 to TRBJ2-3, with 9 positions matching TRBD1. Germline V gives CDR1 SEHNR, CDR2 FQNEAQ (reference sequence). J gave up 1 base and V 5 bases, and 4 bases lay outside the gene matches. This CDR3 comprises 15 residues. The CDR3 protein is CASSTRTGGTDTQYF. The CDR3 DNA reads TGTGCCAGCAGCACGAGGACAGGGGGCACAGATACGCAGTATTTT.

The chain combines TRBV25-1 with TRBJ2-5, with D unresolved. With 2 bases removed from V and 4 bases from J, the gap between germline ends came to 8 bases. The CDR3 runs 13 residues. In germline, CDR1 is MGHDK, CDR2 SYGVNS. The CDR3 protein is CASSEGVGETQYF. The CDR3 coding sequence is TGTGCCAGCAGTGAAGGGGTGGGAGAGACCCAGTACTTC.

The chain is built from TRBV20-1 and TRBJ1-1; D is uncertain. Germline assignment: CDR1 DFQATT and CDR2 SNEGSKA (reference sequence). Trimming left V 3 bases short and J 4 bases short, with 15 bases between. The CDR3 is made up of 14 amino acids. The CDR3 DNA reads as TGCAGTGCTAGTACCCCAAATATAGGCACTGAAGCTTTCTTT. Its protein is CSASTPNIGTEAFF.

The gene calls are TRBV7-9 and TRBJ2-4; D is undetermined. The germline V gene has CDR1 SEHNR and CDR2 FQNEAQ (reference sequence). V dropped 0 bases and J dropped 5 bases, with 5 bases sitting between them. This CDR3 spans 13 amino acids. The CDR3 protein is CASSLAGENIQYF. DNA of the CDR3: TGTGCCAGCAGCTTAGCCGGAGAAAACATTCAGTACTTC.

The chain joins TRBV18 to TRBJ2-7; D tentatively reads TRBD1 or TRBD2 (5 bases each). The V gene lost 2 bases and the J gene lost 2 bases, with 10 bases spanning the gap. The CDR3 length is 14 residues. Germline V gene lookup returns CDR1 KGHSH and CDR2 LQKENI. This CDR3 is CASSPGGSPYEQYF. DNA for the CDR3: TGTGCCAGCTCACCAGGGGGAAGTCCCTACGAGCAGTACTTC.

V usage is TRBV4-1 and J usage is TRBJ1-4; TRBD1 agrees at 7 bases. Germline V CDR1 and CDR2: MGHRA, YSYEKL. CDR3 length equals 14 residues. V trimming: 4 bases; J trimming: 8 bases; junction bases outside the gene matches: 7. CDR3 sequence (DNA): TGCGCCAGCAGCCTGGGACAGATCGACGAAAAACTGTTTTTT. This gives the protein CASSLGQIDEKLFF.

The rearrangement uses TRBV7-6 and TRBJ2-2; tentatively, D is TRBD2 (6 bases). Deletions cut 4 bases from V and 5 bases from J, with 17 bases between. The CDR3 is 16 amino acids. In germline, CDR1 is SGHVS, CDR2 FNYEAQ. This chain's CDR3 is CASSSRPAGWTGELFF. The CDR3, as DNA: TGTGCCAGCAGCTCCCGCCCGGCGGGGTGGACCGGGGAGCTGTTTTTT.

The chain is built from TRBV6-5 and TRBJ2-2; 8 positions match TRBD2. This CDR3 region has 14 residues. Losses at the gene ends were 8 bases for V and 7 bases for J; bases not matched to a gene: 9. The germline V gene has CDR1 MNHEY and CDR2 SVGAGI. Here the CDR3 DNA reads TGTGCCAGCCAGACGGGAGGGCAGGTCGGGGAGCTGTTTTTT. As protein: CASQTGGQVGELFF.

This chain connects TRBV15 to TRBJ1-5; tentative D call: TRBD1 (5 bases). In germline, CDR1 is LNHNV, CDR2 YYDKDF (reference sequence). This CDR3 comprises 14 residues. V was shortened by 5 bases and J by 1 base, with 9 bases between the two germline ends. The DNA for the CDR3 is TGTGCCACCAGCCCTTGGGGGAGCAATCAGCCCCAGCATTTT. Translation: CATSPWGSNQPQHF. The full variable domain, with the rest looked up from reference TRBV15 and TRBJ1-5, is DAMVIQNPRYQVTQFGKPVTLSCSQTLNHNVMYWYQQKSSQAPKLLFHYYDKDFNNEADTPDNFQSRRPNTSFCFLDIRSPGLGDTAMYLCATSPWGSNQPQHFGDGTRLSIL.

This clone was observed once. This rearrangement joins TRBV9 to TRBJ2-6, with D tentatively TRBD2 (6 bases). Trimming removed 4 bases at V and 0 bases at J, with 23 bases between. Germline-derived CDR1 and CDR2 are SGDLS and YYNGEE. This CDR3 is built from 20 residues. This chain's CDR3 is CASSSRAPGGRLSGANVLTF. CDR3 nucleotide sequence: TGTGCCAGCAGCTCCCGAGCTCCCGGGGGACGGCTCTCTGGGGCCAACGTCCTGACTTTC.